This T cell receptor (beta chain) was sequenced during a study of T cells in Graves' hyperthyroidism and ophthalmopathy. General observations from the study: Model-based prediction identified ophthalmopathy a median roughly 5.9 months prior to its onset.

Deletions cut 0 bases from V and 0 bases from J, with 9 bases between. The CDR3 is 14 amino acids. Germline-derived CDR1 and CDR2 are DFQATT and SNEGSKA (reference sequence). The CDR3 regions of TCR beta were amplified from RNA transcripts. HTBI primers were the set used in a first-round RT-PCR of the TCR CDR3. TCRdb processed the multiplex PCR reads anew with MiXCR; each CDR3 protein has one entry. The table records about 420,000 distinct CDR3 sequences, roughly 15% of them present only once. This clonotype showed up many times. The antigen is not known. The sequence was obtained from a woman under 30 with Graves' hyperthyroidism. The V gene is TRBV20-1, the J gene TRBJ2-7, with D maybe TRBD2 (5 bases). Material: blood. CDR3 protein: CSARDEGSSYEQYF. The CDR3 DNA reads TGCAGTGCTAGAGATGAAGGGAGCTCCTACGAGCAGTACTTC.